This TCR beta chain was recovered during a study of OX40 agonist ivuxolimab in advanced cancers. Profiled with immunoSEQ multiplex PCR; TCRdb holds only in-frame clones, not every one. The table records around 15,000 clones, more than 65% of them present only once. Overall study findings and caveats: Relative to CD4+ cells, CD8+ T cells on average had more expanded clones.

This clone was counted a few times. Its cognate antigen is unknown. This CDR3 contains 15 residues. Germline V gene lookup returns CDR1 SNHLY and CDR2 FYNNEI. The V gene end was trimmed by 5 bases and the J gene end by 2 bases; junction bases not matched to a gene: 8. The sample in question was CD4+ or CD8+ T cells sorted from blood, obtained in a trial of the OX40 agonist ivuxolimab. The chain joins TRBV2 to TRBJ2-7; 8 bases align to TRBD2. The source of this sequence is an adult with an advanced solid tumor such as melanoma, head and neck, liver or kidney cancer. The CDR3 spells CASSNGLARAYEQYF. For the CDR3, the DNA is TGTGCCAGCAGTAACGGACTAGCTAGGGCCTACGAGCAGTACTTC.